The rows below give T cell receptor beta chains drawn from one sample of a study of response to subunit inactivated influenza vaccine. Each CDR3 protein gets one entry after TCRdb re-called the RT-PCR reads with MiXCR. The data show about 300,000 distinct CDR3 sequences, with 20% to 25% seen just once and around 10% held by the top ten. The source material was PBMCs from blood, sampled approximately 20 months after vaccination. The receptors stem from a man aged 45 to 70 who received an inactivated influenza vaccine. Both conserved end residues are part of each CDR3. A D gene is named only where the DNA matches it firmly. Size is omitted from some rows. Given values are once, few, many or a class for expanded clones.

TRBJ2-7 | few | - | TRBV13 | TGTGCCAGCAGCTTGGTGGGACAATCCTACGAGCAGTACTTC | CASSLVGQSYEQYF
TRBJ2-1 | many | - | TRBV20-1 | TGCAGTGCAAACCTTTACAATGAGCAGTTCTTC | CSANLYNEQFF
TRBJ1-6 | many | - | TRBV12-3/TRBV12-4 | TGTGCCAGCAGTTTACTCAGGGGCCGGTCACCCCTCCACTTT | CASSLLRGRSPLHF
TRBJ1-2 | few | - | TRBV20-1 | TGCAGTGCGCGGGACGACAGAAGGGTCGACTACACCTTC | CSARDDRRVDYTF
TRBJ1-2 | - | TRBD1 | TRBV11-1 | TGTGCCAGCAGCCAAGGACAGGATAGCTACACCTTC | CASSQGQDSYTF
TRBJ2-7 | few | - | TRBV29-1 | TGCAGCGTTGAGGGTCCCAGGCCCTACGAGCAGTACTTC | CSVEGPRPYEQYF
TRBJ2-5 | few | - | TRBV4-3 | TGCGCCAGCAGCCAAGATGGGAGGCAGGGGGACTGGCCTGAGTACTTC | CASSQDGRQGDWPEYF
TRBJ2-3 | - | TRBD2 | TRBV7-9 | TGTGCCAGCAGCGGAGGAACTAGCGGGAGAACAGATACGCAGTATTTT | CASSGGTSGRTDTQYF
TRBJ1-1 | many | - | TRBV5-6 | TGTGCCAGCAGCTCATTACTACAGGTAGGCGGCTTGAACACTGAAGCTTTCTTT | CASSSLLQVGGLNTEAFF
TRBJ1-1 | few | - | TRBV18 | TGTGCCAGCTCAAACAGCAGATTGAACACTGAAGCTTTCTTT | CASSNSRLNTEAFF
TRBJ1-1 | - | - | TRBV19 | TGTGCCAGTACTCGTCTCAAGCGTGACACTGAAGCTTTCTTT | CASTRLKRDTEAFF
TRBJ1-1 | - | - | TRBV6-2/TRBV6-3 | TGTGCCAGCAGTCCCCCGGGGAATGAAGCTTTCTTT | CASSPPGNEAFF
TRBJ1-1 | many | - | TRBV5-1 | TGCGCCAGCAGCTTTAGGAAAGTCACTGAAGCTTTCTTT | CASSFRKVTEAFF
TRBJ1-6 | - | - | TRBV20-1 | TGCAGTGCTAGACCCCCCGACGGGGCCAGAGTAGTAGATTCACCCCTCCACTTT | CSARPPDGARVVDSPLHF
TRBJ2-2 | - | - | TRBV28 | TGTGCCAGCAGTTTATCTGGGGCAGGGGAGCTGTTTTTT | CASSLSGAGELFF
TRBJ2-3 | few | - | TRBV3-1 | TGTGCCAGCAGCCAAGGAACTAGCACAGATACGCAGTATTTT | CASSQGTSTDTQYF
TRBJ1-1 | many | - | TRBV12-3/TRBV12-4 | TGTGCCAGCAGTCGGGAGAACACTGAAGCTTTCTTT | CASSRENTEAFF
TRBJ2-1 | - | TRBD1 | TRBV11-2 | TGTGCCAGCAGCACACGGGACAGGGTGGTTAATGAGCAGTTCTTC | CASSTRDRVVNEQFF
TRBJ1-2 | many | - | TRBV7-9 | TGTGCCAGCAGCTTAACAGCAGCTAACTATGGCTACACCTTC | CASSLTAANYGYTF
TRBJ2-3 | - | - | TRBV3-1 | TGTGCCAGCAGCCAATGGGAGCGCACAGATACGCAGTATTTT | CASSQWERTDTQYF
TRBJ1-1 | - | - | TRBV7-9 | TGTACCAGCAGCTTAGTGACGTTCCGATTGAACACTGAAGCTTTCTTT | CTSSLVTFRLNTEAFF